The 9 T cell receptor beta chains reported below all come from one sample, sequenced in a study of T cell responses to AZD1222 COVID-19 vaccine. The method was immunoSEQ multiplex PCR; TCRdb's version includes in-frame clones alone and lacks a portion of them. The profile covers about 99,000 clones, with 80% to 95% appearing a single time and about 5% taken by the ten largest. The sequencing here drew on peripheral blood, taken on day 0 of AZD1222 vaccination. These receptors originate from an adult in good health.

The rearrangement joins TRBV19 to TRBJ1-1; D remains ambiguous. The germline V gene has CDR1 LNHDA and CDR2 SQIVND (reference sequence). Trimming removed 3 bases from V and 0 bases from J, with 11 bases in between. This CDR3 spans 15 amino acids. CDR3 sequence (DNA): TGTGCCAGTAGTATGGGGTGGGTCATGAACACTGAAGCTTTCTTT. It codes for CASSMGWVMNTEAFF.

The gene calls are TRBV7-3 and TRBJ2-1; 11 bases match TRBD2. The CDR3 is made up of 13 amino acids. Looked up from germline, CDR1 is SGHTA and CDR2 is FQGTGA. Trimming at V came to 6 bases and at J to 8 bases, leaving 3 bases not matched to a gene. The CDR3 loop reads CASRVAGGHEQFF. The CDR3 nucleotides read TGTGCCAGCAGAGTAGCGGGGGGGCATGAGCAGTTCTTC. The entire variable domain, with the rest obtained from reference TRBV7-3 and TRBJ2-1, is as follows: GAGVSQTPSNKVTEKGKYVELRCDPISGHTALYWYRQSLGQGPEFLIYFQGTGAADDSGLPNDRFFAVRPEGSVSTLKIQRTERGDSAVYLCASRVAGGHEQFFGPGTRLTVL.

This chain uses TRBV21-1 with TRBJ1-5; the table's D call of TRBD1 was not tested on the DNA. TRBV21-1 represents a pseudogene. The CDR3 is made up of 14 amino acids. In DNA, the CDR3 is TGTGCCAGCAGCACCGGACAGGGGGTGCAGCCCCAGCATTTT. This codes for CASSTGQGVQPQHF.

The gene calls are TRBV24-1 and TRBJ2-7, with D perhaps matching TRBD1 (6 bases). V lost 7 bases to trimming and J lost 5 bases, with 11 bases between them. This CDR3 has 12 residues. Looked up from germline, CDR1 is KGHDR and CDR2 is SFDVKD. The CDR3 loop is CATSGGGNEQYF. CDR3 bases: TGTGCCACCAGCGGTGGGGGCAACGAGCAGTACTTC.

The rearrangement uses TRBV12-5 and TRBJ1-2, with D unclear. Per germline, CDR1 LGHNT and CDR2 FRNRAP. This CDR3 has 13 amino acids. V lost 6 bases, J lost 8 bases, and 16 bases lay in between. The CDR3 coding sequence is TGTGCTAGTGGAATAGGCCTCAGGAGCGGCTACACCTTC. As protein: CASGIGLRSGYTF.

DNA for the CDR3: TGTGCCAGCAGTTTAGTAGGCAGGGAAGTCGTAGATGAGCAGTTCTTC. It yields the protein CASSLVGREVVDEQFF. This chain uses TRBV28 with TRBJ2-1; D is possibly TRBD1 (5 bases). Germline V gene lookup returns CDR1 MDHEN and CDR2 SYDVKM. V was clipped by 2 bases and J by 8 bases, with 19 bases between them. CDR3 length equals 16 residues.

This chain joins TRBV3-1 (or the pseudogene TRBV3-2) and TRBJ2-3, with 8 bases lining up with TRBD2. Looked up from germline, CDR1 is LGHDT and CDR2 is YNNKEL (reference sequence). The junction had 11 bases not matched to a gene; V was cut back by 6 bases and J by 6 bases. The CDR3 has 15 amino acids. The CDR3 sequence is CASRRGLAPPDTQYF. CDR3 in DNA: TGTGCCAGCAGACGAGGACTAGCCCCACCCGATACGCAGTATTTT.

This clone was detected a few times. The V and J genes are TRBV7-6 and TRBJ1-4; possible D gene TRBD1, 6 bases. Trimming left V 1 base short and J 0 bases short, with 15 bases between. The germline V gene has CDR1 SGHVS and CDR2 FNYEAQ. CDR3 length equals 18 residues. CDR3 DNA sequence: TGTGCCAGCAGCTTAGGGGGGGCAGGTTATGCAACTAATGAAAAACTGTTTTTT. Protein: CASSLGGAGYATNEKLFF.

V is TRBV7-2 and J is TRBJ1-1, with D possibly being TRBD1 (6 bases). This CDR3 contains 14 residues. V dropped 5 bases and J dropped 0 bases, with 10 bases sitting between them. The germline V gene encodes CDR1 SGHTA and CDR2 FQGNSA. The chain's CDR3 is CASSEDRMNTEAFF. Here the CDR3 DNA reads TGTGCCAGCAGCGAGGACAGAATGAACACTGAAGCTTTCTTT.